This T cell receptor beta chain was recovered during a study of a mutant IDH1 vaccine in newly diagnosed glioma. The wider study: Vaccines were first given 4-6 weeks after radiotherapy alone, or with temozolomide cycles.

The time point here: week 35, safety follow-up. Doses of 300 ug of mutant IDH1 20-mer peptide were given with topical imiquimod. The length of the CDR3 is 17 residues. Germline CDR1 reads SGHVS; CDR2 reads FNYEAQ. The V end lost 0 bases, the J end lost 5 bases, and 19 bases lay between the germline ends. Worth noting for this clone: Its specificity is not known.

Clones were sequenced by immunoSEQ multiplex PCR, and TCRdb holds only the in-frame ones, with some missing. The sample yields approximately 50,000 clones, less than 90% seen once. This receptor was obtained from a man aged 35-49 years with glioma. This material consisted of PBMCs, taken from a glioma patient whose treatment included an IDH1 peptide vaccine. This chain links TRBV7-6 with TRBJ2-5; D gene ambiguous. CDR3 protein: CASSLALLSLPGETQYF. The CDR3 nucleotides are TGTGCCAGCAGCTTAGCGCTGCTTAGTCTCCCGGGTGAGACCCAGTACTTC.